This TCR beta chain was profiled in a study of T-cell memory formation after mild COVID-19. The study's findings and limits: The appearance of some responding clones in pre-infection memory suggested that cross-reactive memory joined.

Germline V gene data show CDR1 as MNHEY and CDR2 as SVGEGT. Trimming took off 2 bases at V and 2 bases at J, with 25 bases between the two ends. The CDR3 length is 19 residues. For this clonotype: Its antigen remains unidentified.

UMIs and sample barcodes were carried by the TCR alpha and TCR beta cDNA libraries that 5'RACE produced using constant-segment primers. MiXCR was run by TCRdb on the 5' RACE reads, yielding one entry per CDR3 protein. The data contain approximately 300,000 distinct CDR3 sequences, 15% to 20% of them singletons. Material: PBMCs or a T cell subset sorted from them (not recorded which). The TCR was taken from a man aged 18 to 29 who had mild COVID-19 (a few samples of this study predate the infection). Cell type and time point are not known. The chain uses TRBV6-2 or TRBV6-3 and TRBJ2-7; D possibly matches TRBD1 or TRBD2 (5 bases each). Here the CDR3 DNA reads TGTGCCAGCAGTTACCCGGGACGAACGGGTAGGGGAACTACCTACGAGCAGTACTTC. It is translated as CASSYPGRTGRGTTYEQYF.